This T cell receptor (beta chain) was obtained from a study of T-cell memory formation after mild COVID-19. TCRdb ran MiXCR on the 5' RACE reads and lists one entry per CDR3 protein. The sample records more than 70,000 distinct CDR3 sequences, around 14% being singletons. A few counts support this clonotype. CDR3 size: 16 residues. V trimming: 0 bases; J trimming: 4 bases; junction bases outside the gene matches: 4. CDR1 is SGHTA and CDR2 is FQGNSA in the germline V gene. This chain links TRBV7-2 with TRBJ2-1; TRBD2 matches 9 bases. The sample taken for sequencing was PBMCs or a T cell subset sorted from them (not recorded which). This clonotype originated in an adult woman who had mild COVID-19 (a few samples of this study predate the infection). Cell type and time point are not known. The CDR3 region is CASSLALAGIYNEQFF. The CDR3 coding sequence is TGTGCCAGCAGCTTAGCGCTAGCGGGGATTTACAATGAGCAGTTCTTC.